This T cell receptor (beta chain) comes out of a study of CD8 T cells in ankylosing spondylitis. General study points: A motif of 7 to 9 highly homologous TCR beta variants was seen as apparently characteristic of ankylosing spondylitis blood.

This clonotype was picked up many times. Its specificity is unknown. CDR1 and CDR2 (germline): DFQATT, SNEGSKA (reference sequence). The CDR3 is 13 amino acids. V dropped 4 bases and J dropped 0 bases, with 9 bases sitting between them. Each CDR3 protein is one row after TCRdb ran MiXCR on the 5' RACE reads. This sample has around 770,000 distinct CDR3 sequences; 12% occur once, and the top ten carry roughly 0.51%. The genes are TRBV20-1 and TRBJ1-1; D possibly corresponds to TRBD1 (6 bases). This clonotype originated in a male donor with ankylosing spondylitis. The sequenced sample consisted of blood, either unsorted or a sorted T cell fraction (not recorded which). The CDR3 nucleotides read TGCAGTGCTAACAGGGATATGAACACTGAAGCTTTCTTT. Its translation: CSANRDMNTEAFF.